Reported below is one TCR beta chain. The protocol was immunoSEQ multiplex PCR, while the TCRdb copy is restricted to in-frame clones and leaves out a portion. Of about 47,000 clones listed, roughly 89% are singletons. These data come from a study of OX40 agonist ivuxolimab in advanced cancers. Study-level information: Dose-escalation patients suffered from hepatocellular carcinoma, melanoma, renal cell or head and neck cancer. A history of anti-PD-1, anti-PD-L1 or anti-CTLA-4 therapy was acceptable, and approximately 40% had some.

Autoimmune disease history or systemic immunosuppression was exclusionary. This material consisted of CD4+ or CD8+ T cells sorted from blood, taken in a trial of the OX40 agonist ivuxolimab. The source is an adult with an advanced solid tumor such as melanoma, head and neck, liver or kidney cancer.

In DNA, the CDR3 is TGTGCCAGCAGAAGTACCTACGAGCAGTACTTC. Protein sequence: CASRSTYEQYF. The rearrangement joins TRBV6-6 to TRBJ2-7; no definite D call. This CDR3 spans 11 amino acids. V was clipped by 6 bases and J by 2 bases, with 5 bases between them. CDR1 is MNHNY, CDR2 SVGAGI, per germline (reference sequence).